This T cell receptor beta chain was documented in a study of cytomegalovirus exposure and HLA in healthy donors. Study results and caveats: In a later analysis, V- and J-gene trimming of beta chains associated with a DCLRE1C missense variant, replicated independently. Rarity marked most TCR sequences, yet some public TCRs occurred in many donors. The sole available immune exposure information was CMV serostatus.

13 Jbeta primers and 60 Vbeta primers were used for the PCR. Sequencing used immunoSEQ multiplex PCR; TCRdb keeps in-frame clones, though not all of them. The listing contains 150,000 to 200,000 clones. The CDR3 loop spans 18 amino acids. Germline loops: CDR1 KGHSH, CDR2 LQKENI. J was trimmed by 5 bases and V by 4 bases; bases with no gene match: 15. About this clone: Its matching antigen is unknown.

This clonotype originated in a woman aged 55-69 years in good health and CMV-seronegative. Sequencing input: PBMCs. J is TRBJ1-5 and V is TRBV18; TRBD1 matches at 9 bases. CDR3 protein: CASSLGQGQGSRDQPQHF. For the CDR3, the DNA is TGTGCCAGCTCACTTGGACAGGGGCAAGGGTCGCGGGATCAGCCCCAGCATTTT.